This TCR beta chain came from a study of T-cell memory formation after mild COVID-19. TCRdb re-analysed the 5' RACE reads in MiXCR, keeping a single row per CDR3 protein. The sample holds fewer than 550,000 distinct CDR3 sequences; 20% are singletons and the top ten take roughly 8%. Germline loops: CDR1 MNHEY, CDR2 SVGAGI. The V segment lost 7 bases and the J segment 3 bases; nucleotides outside the gene matches: 6. The CDR3 contains 13 residues. This clonotype showed up just a few times. The clonotype comes from an adult woman who had mild COVID-19 (a few samples of this study predate the infection). Cell type and time point are not known. The sequenced material came from PBMCs or a T cell subset sorted from them (not recorded which). The J gene is TRBJ2-7, the V gene TRBV6-5; 7 positions agree with TRBD1. The CDR3 protein is CASNRGANYEQYF. Written as DNA, the CDR3 is TGTGCCAGCAACAGGGGCGCCAACTACGAGCAGTACTTC.